A selection of T cell receptor beta chains follows, all from one sample in a study of T cell responses to AZD1222 COVID-19 vaccine. Clones were sequenced by immunoSEQ multiplex PCR, and TCRdb holds only the in-frame ones, with some missing. The sample lists around 110,000 clones, around 94% seen once, with roughly 1.6% in the top ten. Sequencing used peripheral blood, obtained 28 days after the second AZD1222 dose. Receptors originate from an adult who received the AZD1222 COVID-19 vaccine. The CDR3 runs from the conserved cysteine through the conserved F or W. Fields, in order: clone size, J gene, CDR3 length, D gene, V gene, CDR3 DNA, CDR3 protein. A D gene is named only where the DNA matches it firmly. Clone size is stated in some rows and not others, as once, few, many or a class when expanded.

>-|TRBJ2-5|15|TRBD2|TRBV2
TGTGCCAGCAGAACTGCCGGGACTAGCGGAGAGACCCAGTACTTC
CASRTAGTSGETQYF
>-|TRBJ2-1|13|-|TRBV29-1
TGCAGCGTTGCTGTACGAGAAGACAATGAGCAGTTCTTC
CSVAVREDNEQFF
>once|TRBJ2-1|13|TRBD2|TRBV30
TGTGCCCTTTGGTTGCTAGCGGGAGAAGGGCAGTTCTTC
CALWLLAGEGQFF
>-|TRBJ2-1|15|-|TRBV1
TGCACCAGCATCCAACTAGCGGCATCCTACAATGAGCAGTTCTTC
CTSIQLAASYNEQFF
>-|TRBJ2-6|15|-|TRBV5-6
TGTGCCAGCAGCTTGGTCCAGGCTGGGGCCAACGTCCTGACTTTC
CASSLVQAGANVLTF
>once|TRBJ1-4|13|-|TRBV28
TGTGCCACAGGGTGGAGAACTAATGAAAAACTGTTTTTT
CATGWRTNEKLFF
>once|TRBJ1-5|13|-|TRBV7-3
TGTGCCAGCAGCTTTTCCGTAAATCAGCCCCAGCATTTT
CASSFSVNQPQHF
>-|TRBJ2-3|14|-|TRBV7-2
TGTGCCAGCAGCCCCCCGGTTTGGGCGGATACGCAGTATTTT
CASSPPVWADTQYF
>-|TRBJ2-1|15|TRBD2|TRBV10-2
TGCGCCAGCAGGAAAACCGGGACTAAGTCGAGTGAGCAGTTCTTC
CASRKTGTKSSEQFF
>-|TRBJ2-1|15|TRBD1|TRBV18
TGTGCCAGCTCACCAAGGACAGGGGTTTACAATGAGCAGTTCTTC
CASSPRTGVYNEQFF
>-|TRBJ2-1|16|TRBD2|TRBV5-1
TGCGCCAGCAGCACCTTTAGCGGGAGCTCCTACAATGAGCAGTTCTTC
CASSTFSGSSYNEQFF
>-|TRBJ1-6|14|TRBD1|TRBV2
TGTGCCAGCCAGACAGGGGCCAATAATTCACCCCTCCACTTT
CASQTGANNSPLHF
>-|TRBJ2-3|18|TRBD2|TRBV5-1
TGCGCCAGCAGCTTTGGGACTAGCGGGAGTCGGGGCACAGATACGCAGTATTTT
CASSFGTSGSRGTDTQYF
>-|TRBJ2-1|17|TRBD2|TRBV2
TGTGCCAGCAGTGAATGGGGTAGCGGGAGCCTCTCAGGGGAGCAGTTCTTC
CASSEWGSGSLSGEQFF
>-|TRBJ2-2|14|-|TRBV5-1
TGCGCCAGCAGAAGGGCCGCGAACACCGGGGAGCTGTTTTTT
CASRRAANTGELFF
>once|TRBJ1-5|13|TRBD1|TRBV28
TGTGCCAGCGGGACAGAAAACAATCAGCCCCAGCATTTT
CASGTENNQPQHF
>-|TRBJ2-5|17|-|TRBV28
TGTGCCAGCAGTCCGCCCCTGGACAGCGCGTACCAAGAGACCCAGTACTTC
CASSPPLDSAYQETQYF
>-|TRBJ2-1|14|-|TRBV7-3
TGTGCCAGCAGCTCAGGGATCTCCTACAATGAGCAGTTCTTC
CASSSGISYNEQFF
>-|TRBJ1-2|12|-|TRBV5-8
TGTGCCAGCAGCGGAGGGGTCTTCGACTACACCTTC
CASSGGVFDYTF
>-|TRBJ2-7|13|-|TRBV7-9
TGTGCCAGCAGCTTTTGGGACTCCTACGAGCAGTACTTC
CASSFWDSYEQYF
>once|TRBJ2-5|15|-|TRBV5-1
TGCGCCAGCAGCTTGGTTGGCAGTTTCCAAGAGACCCAGTACTTC
CASSLVGSFQETQYF
>-|TRBJ2-1|14|-|TRBV3-1/TRBV3-2
TGTGCCAGCAGCCATTTAAAAAGATACAATGAGCAGTTCTTC
CASSHLKRYNEQFF
>-|TRBJ2-7|15|TRBD2|TRBV27
TGTGCCAGCAGTTCGGACGCGGCCGGGAGGTACGAGCAGTACTTC
CASSSDAAGRYEQYF
>-|TRBJ1-1|16|-|TRBV10-2
TGCGCCAGCATCGACAGCGTTGGAGGGTTGATCACTGAAGCTTTCTTT
CASIDSVGGLITEAFF
>-|TRBJ2-5|17|TRBD2|TRBV4-2
TGTGCCAGCAGCCAAGGACTAGCGGGAGGACAAACAGAGACCCAGTACTTC
CASSQGLAGGQTETQYF
>-|TRBJ2-3|12|-|TRBV3-1/TRBV3-2
TGTGCCAGCGGGGCGGGCACAGATACGCAGTATTTT
CASGAGTDTQYF
>-|TRBJ1-1|14|-|TRBV6-4
TGTGCCAGCAGTGACTCGGCGGAAAACACTGAAGCTTTCTTT
CASSDSAENTEAFF
>-|TRBJ1-1|12|-|TRBV2
TGTGCCAGCAGTGAAGCCCCGGCTGAAGCTTTCTTT
CASSEAPAEAFF
>-|TRBJ2-7|15|-|TRBV7-8
TGTGCCAGCAGCTTAGGTTTTAAGGGGTCCTACGAGCAGTACTTC
CASSLGFKGSYEQYF
>-|TRBJ1-1|14|-|TRBV3-1/TRBV3-2
TGTGCCAGCAGCCAAGGTGGGGGGCAAACTGAAGCTTTCTTT
CASSQGGGQTEAFF
>-|TRBJ2-2|14|-|TRBV5-1
TGCGCCAGCAGCACGGGACCTATGACCGGGGAGCTGTTTTTT
CASSTGPMTGELFF
>once|TRBJ1-1|14|TRBD1|TRBV25-1
TGTGCCAGCGGGTCCCGACAGGGGAAAGATGAAGCTTTCTTT
CASGSRQGKDEAFF
>-|TRBJ2-7|13|TRBD1|TRBV27
TGTGCCACCAAAAGACAGGGTCCCTACGAGCAGTACTTC
CATKRQGPYEQYF
>-|TRBJ1-5|15|-|TRBV28
TGTGCCAGCAGACCCCCTGGACAGCGCAATCAGCCCCAGCATTTT
CASRPPGQRNQPQHF
>-|TRBJ1-1|16|TRBD1|TRBV19
TGTGCCAGTAGTCCGACAGGGGCACTAATGAACACTGAAGCTTTCTTT
CASSPTGALMNTEAFF
>-|TRBJ2-1|14|-|TRBV19
TGTGCCAGTAGCCCACACTTAGCCTACAATGAGCAGTTCTTC
CASSPHLAYNEQFF
>-|TRBJ1-6|12|-|TRBV7-9
TGTGCCAGCAGCTTAACTTTGTCACCCCTCCACTTT
CASSLTLSPLHF
>-|TRBJ1-1|12|-|TRBV11-2
TGTGCCAGCAGCTTCCAGAACACTGAAGCTTTCTTT
CASSFQNTEAFF
>-|TRBJ2-1|11|-|TRBV29-1
TGCAGCGCATTAGGGTACAATGAGCAGTTCTTC
CSALGYNEQFF
>-|TRBJ2-7|14|TRBD2|TRBV28
TGTGCCAGCAGGACTAGCGGAAGCATCTACGAGCAGTACTTC
CASRTSGSIYEQYF
>-|TRBJ1-5|15|-|TRBV5-6
TGTGCCAGCAGCTCTTGGGGCGGTGGCAATCAGCCCCAGCATTTT
CASSSWGGGNQPQHF
>once|TRBJ1-1|16|-|TRBV27
TGTGCCAGCAGCTCCGCAACGTTAGGGTTTCACACTGAAGCTTTCTTT
CASSSATLGFHTEAFF
>-|TRBJ1-1|16|-|TRBV28
TGTGCCAGCAGTCCCGGGGGCGCCGGGAGATGGTCTGAAGCTTTCTTT
CASSPGGAGRWSEAFF
>-|TRBJ2-1|12|-|TRBV7-9
TGTGCCAGCAGCCCTTCAAACAATGAGCAGTTCTTC
CASSPSNNEQFF
>-|TRBJ1-2|15|-|TRBV28
TGTGCCAGCAGTTTTTATGGGTCACCCCACTATGGCTACACCTTC
CASSFYGSPHYGYTF
>-|TRBJ2-7|13|TRBD2|TRBV11-2
TGTGCCAGCAGACAAAGCGGGAGTCACGAGCAGTACTTC
CASRQSGSHEQYF
>-|TRBJ2-3|15|-|TRBV7-2
TGTGCCAGCAGCTTAATCGGGGTGCTTCGAGATACGCAGTATTTT
CASSLIGVLRDTQYF
>-|TRBJ2-3|16|-|TRBV3-1/TRBV3-2
TGTGCCAGCAGCCGATCAGAGGGAGACACCACAGATACGCAGTATTTT
CASSRSEGDTTDTQYF